This T cell receptor (beta chain) was retrieved from a study of CD8 T cells in ankylosing spondylitis (TCRdb year 2017). Study-level background: T cell receptor beta repertoires were profiled in healthy donors and ankylosing spondylitis patients so that disease-linked TCR variants could be found. The full study cohort comprised around 25 ankylosing spondylitis patients and roughly 110 healthy donors. Peripheral blood samples were taken, and synovial fluid was additionally collected from ankylosing spondylitis patients.

V is pared back by 1 base and J by 6 bases, with 12 bases lying between the germline termini. The CDR3 goes from the cysteine to the phenylalanine over 14 residues. Only the CDR3 DNA is retained, 42 bases long and in frame from the first base. There are many counts of this clonotype. Its antigen target is currently unknown. Per-nucleotide qualities are absent, and no much larger clonotype sits a single base away. Sequencing relied on an Illumina HiSeq 2500. Quantitative 5'-RACE with molecular barcodes was used to prepare TCR beta libraries. Concerning the study's data processing: A new computational method based on a probabilistic model of VDJ rearrangement was used to identify disease-linked TCR variants. TCRdb applied fastp at Q25 and MiXCR to the public reads, then kept only in-frame beta chains. Rows merge per CDR3 protein into single entries with the most common DNA and genes. TCRdb's processing, not the authors', yielded these V and J calls. This sample is represented by about 450,000 distinct CDR3 sequences; approximately 26% of them were singletons. In total, the top ten clones hold over 0.8% of the sample.

The paper as a whole reports these results and caveats: A TCR beta motif made up of roughly eight highly homologous amino acid variants appeared to be characteristic of blood from ankylosing spondylitis patients. Some motif variants were previously reported in synovial fluid and blood of reactive arthritis patients, suggesting common disease-initiation mechanisms. The disease-linked clones were reported to be significantly enriched in matched synovial fluid samples from ankylosing spondylitis patients. The disease-linked clones showed a CD8+ phenotype and occurred at relatively low frequencies in peripheral blood.

The chain links TRBV12-3 or TRBV12-4 with TRBJ1-2, and perhaps TRBD1 as D gene, on 6 matching bases. This clonotype was sampled from a male donor with ankylosing spondylitis. Material: blood, either unsorted or a sorted T cell fraction (not recorded which). This receptor has the CDR3 CASSLGSRGDGYTF. The nucleotide sequence is given as TGTGCCAGCAGTTTAGGGTCGAGGGGGGATGGCTACACCTTC.